The source of this TCR beta chain is a study of T cell responses to AZD1222 COVID-19 vaccine. V lost 8 bases, J lost 0 bases, and 14 bases lay in between. This CDR3 has 15 residues. The germline CDR1 and CDR2 sequences are MDHEN and SYDVKM. The assay was immunoSEQ multiplex PCR, and TCRdb's table has in-frame clones only and misses some. The sample comprises around 150,000 clones, less than 95% of which are singletons, and roughly 1.3% rests with the top ten. Material: peripheral blood, obtained on day 0 of AZD1222 vaccination. The clonotype comes from an adult in good health. V gene TRBV28 combines with J gene TRBJ1-3; D remains ambiguous. The CDR3 region is CASQNLVGSGNTIYF. The CDR3 DNA sequence: TGTGCCAGCCAAAACCTGGTCGGCTCTGGAAACACCATATATTTT. The whole variable domain, remainder taken from reference TRBV28 and TRBJ1-3, is DVKVTQSSRYLVKRTGEKVFLECVQDMDHENMFWYRQDPGLGLRLIYFSYDVKMKEKGDIPEGYSVSREKKERFSLILESASTNQTSMYLCASQNLVGSGNTIYFGEGSWLTVV.